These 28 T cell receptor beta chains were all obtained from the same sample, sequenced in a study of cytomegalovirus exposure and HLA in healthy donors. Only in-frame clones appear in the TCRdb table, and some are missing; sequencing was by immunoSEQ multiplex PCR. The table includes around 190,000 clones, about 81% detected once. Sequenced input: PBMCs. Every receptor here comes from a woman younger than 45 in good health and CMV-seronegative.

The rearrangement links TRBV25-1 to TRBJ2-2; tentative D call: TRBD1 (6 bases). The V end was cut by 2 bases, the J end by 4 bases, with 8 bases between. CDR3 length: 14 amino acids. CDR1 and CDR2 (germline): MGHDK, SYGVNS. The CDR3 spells CASSEKGVTGELFF. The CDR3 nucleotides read TGTGCCAGCAGTGAAAAGGGGGTCACCGGGGAGCTGTTTTTT.

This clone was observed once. The CDR3: CASSLAAGRTEAFF. The DNA for the CDR3 is TGCGCCAGCAGCTTGGCCGCGGGCAGGACTGAAGCTTTCTTT. The gene calls are TRBV5-1 and TRBJ1-1; D gene uncertain. The germline V gene has CDR1 SGHRS and CDR2 YFSETQ. The CDR3 is 14 amino acids. Deletions cut 0 bases from V and 5 bases from J, with 11 bases between.

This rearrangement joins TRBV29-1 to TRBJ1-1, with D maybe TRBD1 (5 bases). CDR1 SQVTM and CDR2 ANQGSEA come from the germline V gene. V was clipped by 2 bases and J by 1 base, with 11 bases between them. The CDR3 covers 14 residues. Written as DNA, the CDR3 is TGCAGCGTTGAAATGGGACTGGCGAACACTGAAGCTTTCTTT. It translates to CSVEMGLANTEAFF. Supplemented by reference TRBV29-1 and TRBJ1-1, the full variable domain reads SAVISQKPSRDICQRGTSLTIQCQVDSQVTMMFWYRQQPGQSLTLIATANQGSEATYESGFVIDKFPISRPNLTFSTLTVSNMSPEDSSIYLCSVEMGLANTEAFFGQGTRLTVV.

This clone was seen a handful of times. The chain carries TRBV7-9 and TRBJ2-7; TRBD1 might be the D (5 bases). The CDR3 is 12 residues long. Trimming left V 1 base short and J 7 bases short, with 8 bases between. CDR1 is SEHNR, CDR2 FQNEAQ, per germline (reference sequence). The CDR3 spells CASSLDGAEQYF. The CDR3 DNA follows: TGTGCCAGCAGCTTAGATGGGGCAGAGCAGTACTTC.

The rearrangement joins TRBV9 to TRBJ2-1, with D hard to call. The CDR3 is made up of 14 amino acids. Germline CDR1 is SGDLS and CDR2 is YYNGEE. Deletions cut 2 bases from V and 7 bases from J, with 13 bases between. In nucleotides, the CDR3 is TGTGCCAGCAGCGTGGCGGCGGCCTCGAATGAGCAGTTCTTC. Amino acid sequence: CASSVAAASNEQFF. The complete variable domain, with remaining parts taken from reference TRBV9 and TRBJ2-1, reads DSGVTQTPKHLITATGQRVTLRCSPRSGDLSVYWYQQSLDQGLQFLIQYYNGEERAKGNILERFSAQQFPDLHSELNLSSLELGDSALYFCASSVAAASNEQFFGPGTRLTVL.

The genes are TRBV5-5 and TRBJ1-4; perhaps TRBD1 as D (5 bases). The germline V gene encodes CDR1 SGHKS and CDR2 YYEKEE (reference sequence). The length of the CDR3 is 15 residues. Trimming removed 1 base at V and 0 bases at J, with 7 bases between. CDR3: CASSLMTATNEKLFF. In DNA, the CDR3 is TGTGCCAGCAGCTTGATGACAGCAACTAATGAAAAACTGTTTTTT.

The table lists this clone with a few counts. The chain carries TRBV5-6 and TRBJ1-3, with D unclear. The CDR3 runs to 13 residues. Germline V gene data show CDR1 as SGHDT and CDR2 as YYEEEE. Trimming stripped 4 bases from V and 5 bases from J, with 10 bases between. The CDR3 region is CASSPVGRNTIYF. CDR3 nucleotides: TGTGCCAGCAGCCCGGTCGGGAGAAACACCATATATTTT.

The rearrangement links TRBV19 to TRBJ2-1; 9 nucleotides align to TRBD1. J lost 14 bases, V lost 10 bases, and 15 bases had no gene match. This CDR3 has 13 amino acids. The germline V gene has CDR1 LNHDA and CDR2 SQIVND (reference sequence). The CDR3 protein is CATGDRASGDKFF. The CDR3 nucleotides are TGTGCCACCGGGGACAGGGCGTCGGGGGATAAGTTCTTC. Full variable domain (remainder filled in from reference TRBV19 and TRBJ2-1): DGGITQSPKYLFRKEGQNVTLSCEQNLNHDAMYWYRQDPGQGLRLIYYSQIVNDFQKGDIAEGYSVSREKKESFPLTVTSAQKNPTAFYLCATGDRASGDKFFGPGTRLTVL.

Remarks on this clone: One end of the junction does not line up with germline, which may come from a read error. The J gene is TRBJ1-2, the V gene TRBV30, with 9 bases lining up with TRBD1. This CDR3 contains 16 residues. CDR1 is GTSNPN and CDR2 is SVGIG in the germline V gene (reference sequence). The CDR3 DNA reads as TGCCTATCGGACAGGGGATACCCCCGCCTTAACTATGGCTACACCTTC. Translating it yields CLSDRGYPRLNYGYTF.

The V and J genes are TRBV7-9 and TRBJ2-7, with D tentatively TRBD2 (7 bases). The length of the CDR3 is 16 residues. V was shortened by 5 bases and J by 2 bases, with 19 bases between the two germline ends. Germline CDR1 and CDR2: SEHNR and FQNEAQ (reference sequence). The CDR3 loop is CASSPSRAGATYEQYF. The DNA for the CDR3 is TGTGCCAGCAGCCCAAGTCGTGCGGGGGCGACCTACGAGCAGTACTTC.

For the CDR3, the DNA is TGCAGCGTTGACAGGGGAACCCGATCCTACAATGAGCAGTTCTTC. Residues: CSVDRGTRSYNEQFF. This chain connects TRBV29-1 to TRBJ2-1, with a possible D match to TRBD1 (6 bases). Trimming pared 3 bases from V and 1 base from J, leaving 13 bases between. CDR1 is SQVTM, CDR2 ANQGSEA, per germline. The CDR3 spans 15 residues.

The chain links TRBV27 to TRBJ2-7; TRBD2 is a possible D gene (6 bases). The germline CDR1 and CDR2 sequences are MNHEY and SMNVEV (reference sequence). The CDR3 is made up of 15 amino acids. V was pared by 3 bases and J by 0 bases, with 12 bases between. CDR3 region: CASSLAGPDSYEQYF. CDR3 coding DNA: TGTGCCAGCAGTTTGGCGGGGCCCGACTCCTACGAGCAGTACTTC.

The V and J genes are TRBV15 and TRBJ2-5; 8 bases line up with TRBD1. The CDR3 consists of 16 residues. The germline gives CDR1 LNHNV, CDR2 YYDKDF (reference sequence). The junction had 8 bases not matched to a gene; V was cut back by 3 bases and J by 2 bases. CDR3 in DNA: TGTGCCACCAGCAGGGGGAGACAGGGGTCACAAGAGACCCAGTACTTC. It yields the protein CATSRGRQGSQETQYF.

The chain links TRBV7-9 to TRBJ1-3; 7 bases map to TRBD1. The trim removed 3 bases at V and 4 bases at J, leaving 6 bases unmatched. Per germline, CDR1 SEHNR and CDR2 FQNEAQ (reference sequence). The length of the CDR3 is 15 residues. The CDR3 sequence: CASSLSRGPGNTIYF. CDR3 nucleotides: TGTGCCAGCAGCTTGTCAAGGGGGCCAGGAAACACCATATATTTT.

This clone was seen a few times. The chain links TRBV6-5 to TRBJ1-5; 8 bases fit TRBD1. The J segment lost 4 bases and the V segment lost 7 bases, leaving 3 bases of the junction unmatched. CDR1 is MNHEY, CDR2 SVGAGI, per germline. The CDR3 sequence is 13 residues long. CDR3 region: CASTTGVNQPQHF. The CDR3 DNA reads TGTGCCAGCACGACAGGGGTGAATCAGCCCCAGCATTTT.

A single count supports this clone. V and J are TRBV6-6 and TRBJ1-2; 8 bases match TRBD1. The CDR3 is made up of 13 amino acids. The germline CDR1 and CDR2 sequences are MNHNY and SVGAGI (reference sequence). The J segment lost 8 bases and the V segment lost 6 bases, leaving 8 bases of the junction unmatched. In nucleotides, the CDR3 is TGTGCCAGCAGCCCCGGGACAGGCTACGGCTACACCTTC. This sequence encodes CASSPGTGYGYTF.

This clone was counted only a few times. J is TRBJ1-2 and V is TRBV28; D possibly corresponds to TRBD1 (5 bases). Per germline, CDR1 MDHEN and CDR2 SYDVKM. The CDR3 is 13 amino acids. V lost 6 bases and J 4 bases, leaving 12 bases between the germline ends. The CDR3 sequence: CASRGGVGYGYTF. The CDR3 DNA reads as TGTGCCAGCAGGGGAGGGGTAGGCTATGGCTACACCTTC.

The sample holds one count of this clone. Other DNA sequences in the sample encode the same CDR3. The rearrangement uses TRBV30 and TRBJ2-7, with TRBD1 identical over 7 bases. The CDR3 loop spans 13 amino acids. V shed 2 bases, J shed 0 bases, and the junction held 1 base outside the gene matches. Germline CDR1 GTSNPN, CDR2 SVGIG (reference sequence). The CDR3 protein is CAWSRGLSYEQYF. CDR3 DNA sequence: TGTGCCTGGAGTAGGGGGCTCTCCTACGAGCAGTACTTC.

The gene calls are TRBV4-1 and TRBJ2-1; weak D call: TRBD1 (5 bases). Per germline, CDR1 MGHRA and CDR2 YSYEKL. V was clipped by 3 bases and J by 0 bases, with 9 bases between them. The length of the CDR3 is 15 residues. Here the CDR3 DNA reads TGCGCCAGCAGCCAGTACAGGAGCTCCTACAATGAGCAGTTCTTC. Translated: CASSQYRSSYNEQFF.

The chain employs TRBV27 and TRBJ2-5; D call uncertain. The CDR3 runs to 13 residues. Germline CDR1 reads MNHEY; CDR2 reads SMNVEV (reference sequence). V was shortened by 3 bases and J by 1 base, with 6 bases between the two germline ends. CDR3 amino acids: CASSFFSQETQYF. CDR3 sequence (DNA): TGTGCCAGCAGTTTTTTCAGCCAAGAGACCCAGTACTTC.

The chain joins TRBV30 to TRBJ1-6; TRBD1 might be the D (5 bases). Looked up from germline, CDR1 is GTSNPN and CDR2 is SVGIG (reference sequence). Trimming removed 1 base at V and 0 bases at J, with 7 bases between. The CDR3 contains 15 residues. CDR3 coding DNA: TGTGCCTGGAGTGAGGGGCGCTCCTATAATTCACCCCTCCACTTT. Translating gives CAWSEGRSYNSPLHF.

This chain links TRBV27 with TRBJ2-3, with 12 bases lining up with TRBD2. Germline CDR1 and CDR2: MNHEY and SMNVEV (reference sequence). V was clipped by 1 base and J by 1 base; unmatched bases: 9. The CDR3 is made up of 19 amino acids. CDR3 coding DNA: TGTGCCAGCAGTTTATTCGGCCTAGCGGGGGGGCCTGGCACAGATACGCAGTATTTT. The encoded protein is CASSLFGLAGGPGTDTQYF.

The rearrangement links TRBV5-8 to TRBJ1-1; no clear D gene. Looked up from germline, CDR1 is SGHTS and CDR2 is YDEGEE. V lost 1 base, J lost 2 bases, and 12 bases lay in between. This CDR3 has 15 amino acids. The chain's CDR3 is CASSLTLTANTEAFF. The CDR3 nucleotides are TGTGCCAGCAGCTTGACTCTTACAGCCAACACTGAAGCTTTCTTT. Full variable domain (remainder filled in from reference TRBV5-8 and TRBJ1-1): EAGVTQSPTHLIKTRGQQATLRCSPISGHTSVYWYQQALGLGLQFLLWYDEGEERNRGNFPPRFSGRQFPNYSSELNVNALELEDSALYLCASSLTLTANTEAFFGQGTRLTVV.

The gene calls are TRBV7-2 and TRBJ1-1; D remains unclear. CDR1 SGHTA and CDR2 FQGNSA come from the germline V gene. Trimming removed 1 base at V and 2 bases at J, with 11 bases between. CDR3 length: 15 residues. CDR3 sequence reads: CASSLVPGLNTEAFF. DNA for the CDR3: TGTGCCAGCAGCTTAGTACCAGGCCTTAACACTGAAGCTTTCTTT.

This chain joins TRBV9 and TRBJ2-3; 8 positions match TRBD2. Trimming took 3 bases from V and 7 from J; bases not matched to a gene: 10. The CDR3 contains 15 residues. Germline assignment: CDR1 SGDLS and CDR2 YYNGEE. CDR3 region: CASSAAVAGWNTQYF. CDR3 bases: TGTGCCAGCAGCGCCGCGGTAGCGGGGTGGAATACGCAGTATTTT.

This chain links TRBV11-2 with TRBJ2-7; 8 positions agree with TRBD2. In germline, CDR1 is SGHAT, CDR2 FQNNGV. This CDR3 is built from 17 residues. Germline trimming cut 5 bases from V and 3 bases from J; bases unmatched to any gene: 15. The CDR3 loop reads CASSRIVASGSFYEQYF. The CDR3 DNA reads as TGTGCCAGCAGCCGGATCGTGGCGAGCGGGAGCTTCTACGAGCAGTACTTC.

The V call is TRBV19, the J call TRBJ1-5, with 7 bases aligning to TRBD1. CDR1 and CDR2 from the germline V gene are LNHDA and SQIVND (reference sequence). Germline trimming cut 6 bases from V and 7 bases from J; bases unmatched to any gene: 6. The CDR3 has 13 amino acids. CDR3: CASSLGQYQPQHF. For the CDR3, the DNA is TGTGCCAGTAGCCTGGGACAGTACCAGCCCCAGCATTTT.

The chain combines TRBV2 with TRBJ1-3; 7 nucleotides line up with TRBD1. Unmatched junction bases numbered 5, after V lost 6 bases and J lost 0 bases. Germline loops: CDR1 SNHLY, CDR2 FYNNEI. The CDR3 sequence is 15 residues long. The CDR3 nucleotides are TGTGCCAGCAGATTGGGACAGAGCTCTGGAAACACCATATATTTT. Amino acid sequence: CASRLGQSSGNTIYF.